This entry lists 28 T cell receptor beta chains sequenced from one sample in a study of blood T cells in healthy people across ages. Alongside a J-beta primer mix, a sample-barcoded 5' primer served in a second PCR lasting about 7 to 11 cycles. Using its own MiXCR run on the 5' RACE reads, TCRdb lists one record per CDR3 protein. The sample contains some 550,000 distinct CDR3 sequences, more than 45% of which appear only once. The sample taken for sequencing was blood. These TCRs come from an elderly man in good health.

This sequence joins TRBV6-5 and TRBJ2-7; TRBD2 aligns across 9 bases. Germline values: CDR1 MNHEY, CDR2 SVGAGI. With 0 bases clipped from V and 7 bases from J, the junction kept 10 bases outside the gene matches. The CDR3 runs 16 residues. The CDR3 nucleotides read TGTGCCAGCAGTTACTCTCCTAGCGGGGTCCACAATGAGCAGTACTTC. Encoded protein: CASSYSPSGVHNEQYF.

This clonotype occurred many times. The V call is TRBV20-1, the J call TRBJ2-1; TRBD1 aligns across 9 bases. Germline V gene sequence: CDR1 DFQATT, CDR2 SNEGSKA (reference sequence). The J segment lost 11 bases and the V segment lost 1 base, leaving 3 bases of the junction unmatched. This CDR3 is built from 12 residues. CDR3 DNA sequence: TGCAGTGCTAGAGTGGGACAGGGCAAGCAGTTCTTC. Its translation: CSARVGQGKQFF.

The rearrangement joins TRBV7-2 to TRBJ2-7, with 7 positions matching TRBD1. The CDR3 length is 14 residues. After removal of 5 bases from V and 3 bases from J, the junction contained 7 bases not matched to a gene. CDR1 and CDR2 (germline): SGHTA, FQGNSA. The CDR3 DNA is TGTGCCAGCAGCCAGGGACAGTATAGCTACGAGCAGTACTTC. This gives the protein CASSQGQYSYEQYF.

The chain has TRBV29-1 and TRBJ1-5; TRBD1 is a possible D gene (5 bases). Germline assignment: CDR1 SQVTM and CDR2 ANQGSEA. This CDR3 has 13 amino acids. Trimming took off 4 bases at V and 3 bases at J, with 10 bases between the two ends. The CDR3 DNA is TGCAGCGTTGGGGGGGGTACCAATCAGCCCCAGCATTTT. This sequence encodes CSVGGGTNQPQHF.

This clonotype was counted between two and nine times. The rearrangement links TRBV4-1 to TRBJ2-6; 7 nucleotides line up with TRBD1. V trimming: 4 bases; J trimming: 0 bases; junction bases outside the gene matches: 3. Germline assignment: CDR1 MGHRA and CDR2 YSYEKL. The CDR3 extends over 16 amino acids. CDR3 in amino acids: CASSPTGYSGANVLTF. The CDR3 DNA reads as TGCGCCAGCAGCCCGACAGGGTACTCTGGGGCCAACGTCCTGACTTTC.

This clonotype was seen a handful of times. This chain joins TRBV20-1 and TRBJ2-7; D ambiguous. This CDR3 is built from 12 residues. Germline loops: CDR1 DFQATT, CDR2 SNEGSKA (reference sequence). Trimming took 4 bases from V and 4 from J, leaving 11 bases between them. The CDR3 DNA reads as TGCAGTGCTACGGGTCCTGAATACGAGCAGTACTTC. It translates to CSATGPEYEQYF.

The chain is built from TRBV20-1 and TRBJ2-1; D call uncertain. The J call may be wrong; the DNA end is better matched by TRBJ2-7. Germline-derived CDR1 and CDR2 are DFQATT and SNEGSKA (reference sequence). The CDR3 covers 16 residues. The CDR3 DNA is TGCAGTGCTAGAGTAGACCAGCAGGCGTCCTACAATGAGCAGTACTTC. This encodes CSARVDQQASYNEQYF.

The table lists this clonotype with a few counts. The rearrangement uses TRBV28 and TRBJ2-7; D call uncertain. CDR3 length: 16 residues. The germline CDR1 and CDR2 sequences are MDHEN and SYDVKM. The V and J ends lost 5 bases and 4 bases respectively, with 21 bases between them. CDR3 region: CASSPIVSATHYEQYF. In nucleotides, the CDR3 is TGTGCCAGCAGTCCCATTGTATCGGCTACCCATTACGAGCAGTACTTC. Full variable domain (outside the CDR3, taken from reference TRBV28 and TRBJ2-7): DVKVTQSSRYLVKRTGEKVFLECVQDMDHENMFWYRQDPGLGLRLIYFSYDVKMKEKGDIPEGYSVSREKKERFSLILESASTNQTSMYLCASSPIVSATHYEQYFGPGTRLTVT.

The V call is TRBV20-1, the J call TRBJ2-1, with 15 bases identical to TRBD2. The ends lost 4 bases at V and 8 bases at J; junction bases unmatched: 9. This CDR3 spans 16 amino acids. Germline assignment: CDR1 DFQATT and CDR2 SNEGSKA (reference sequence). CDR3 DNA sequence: TGCAGTGCTACGACTGGACTAGCGGGGGGGCCGGATGAGCAGTTCTTC. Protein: CSATTGLAGGPDEQFF.

The chain's CDR3 is CASSVGGGQTETQYF. CDR3 coding DNA: TGTGCCAGCAGCGTAGGGGGGGGACAGACCGAGACCCAGTACTTC. This rearrangement joins TRBV9 to TRBJ2-5; D is possibly TRBD1 or TRBD2 (7 bases each). Looked up from germline, CDR1 is SGDLS and CDR2 is YYNGEE. Trimming shortened V by 0 bases and J by 5 bases, and 14 bases separated the two germline ends. The CDR3 has 15 residues. Looking up the rest from reference TRBV9 and TRBJ2-5 gives the full variable domain: DSGVTQTPKHLITATGQRVTLRCSPRSGDLSVYWYQQSLDQGLQFLIQYYNGEERAKGNILERFSAQQFPDLHSELNLSSLELGDSALYFCASSVGGGQTETQYFGPGTRLLVL.

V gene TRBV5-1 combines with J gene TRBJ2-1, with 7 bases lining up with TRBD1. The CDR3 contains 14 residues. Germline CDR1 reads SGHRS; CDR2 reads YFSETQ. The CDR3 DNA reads TGCGCTAGCCAACAGGGGAGCTCCTACAATGAGCAGTTCTTC. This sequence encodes CASQQGSSYNEQFF. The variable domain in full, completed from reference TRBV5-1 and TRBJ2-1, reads KAGVTQTPRYLIKTRGQQVTLSCSPISGHRSVSWYQQTPGQGLQFLFEYFSETQRNKGNFPGRFSGRQFSNSRSEMNVSTLELGDSALYLCASQQGSSYNEQFFGPGTRLTVL.

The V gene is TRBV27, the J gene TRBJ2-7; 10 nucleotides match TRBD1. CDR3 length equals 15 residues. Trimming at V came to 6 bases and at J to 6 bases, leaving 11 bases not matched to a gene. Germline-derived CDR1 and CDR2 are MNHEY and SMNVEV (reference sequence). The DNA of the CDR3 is TGTGCCAGCAGGGCCGGGACAGGGGTTTATGTCGAGCAGTACTTC. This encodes CASRAGTGVYVEQYF.

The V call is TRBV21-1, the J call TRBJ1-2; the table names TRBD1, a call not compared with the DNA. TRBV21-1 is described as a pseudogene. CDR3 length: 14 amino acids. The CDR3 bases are TGTGCCAGCCTTTGGGGGAGCCTAAACTATGGCTACACCTTC. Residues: CASLWGSLNYGYTF.

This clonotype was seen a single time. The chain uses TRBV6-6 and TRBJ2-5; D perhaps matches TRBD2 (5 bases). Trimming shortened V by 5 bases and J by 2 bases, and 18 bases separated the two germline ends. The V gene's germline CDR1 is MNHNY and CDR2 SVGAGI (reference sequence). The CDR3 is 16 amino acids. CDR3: CASSPRAVGKQETQYF. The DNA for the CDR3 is TGTGCCAGCAGTCCCCGAGCGGTGGGGAAGCAAGAGACCCAGTACTTC.

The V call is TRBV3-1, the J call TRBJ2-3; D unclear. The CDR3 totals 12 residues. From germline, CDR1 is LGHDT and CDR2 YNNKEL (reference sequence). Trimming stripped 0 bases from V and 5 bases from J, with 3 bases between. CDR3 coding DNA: TGTGCCAGCAGCCAAGACGTAGATACGCAGTATTTT. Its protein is CASSQDVDTQYF.

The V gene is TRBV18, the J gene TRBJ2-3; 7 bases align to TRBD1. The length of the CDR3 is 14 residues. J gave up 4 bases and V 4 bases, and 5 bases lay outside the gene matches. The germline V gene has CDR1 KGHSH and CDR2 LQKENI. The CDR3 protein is CASSRQGWADTQYF. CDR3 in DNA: TGTGCCAGCTCACGACAGGGTTGGGCAGATACGCAGTATTTT.

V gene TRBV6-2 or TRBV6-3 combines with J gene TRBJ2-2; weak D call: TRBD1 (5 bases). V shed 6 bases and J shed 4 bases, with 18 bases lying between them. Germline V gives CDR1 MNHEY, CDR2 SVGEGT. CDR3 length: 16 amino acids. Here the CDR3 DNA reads TGTGCCAGCAGCCTTGACAGAAGGAAGTTCACCGGGGAGCTGTTTTTT. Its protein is CASSLDRRKFTGELFF.

CDR3 residues: CASSQDKTSEDTDTQYF. The DNA of the CDR3 is TGTGCCAGCAGCCAAGATAAGACTAGCGAAGACACAGATACGCAGTATTTT. The rearrangement joins TRBV3-1 to TRBJ2-3; 8 bases are a match to TRBD2. Germline assignment: CDR1 LGHDT and CDR2 YNNKEL (reference sequence). The CDR3 spans 17 residues. Unmatched junction bases numbered 7, after V lost 0 bases and J lost 2 bases.

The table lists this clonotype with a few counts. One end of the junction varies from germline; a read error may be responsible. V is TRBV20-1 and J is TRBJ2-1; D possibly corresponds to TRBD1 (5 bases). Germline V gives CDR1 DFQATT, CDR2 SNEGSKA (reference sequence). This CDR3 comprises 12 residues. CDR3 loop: CSAVGPYHEQFF. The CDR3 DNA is TGCAGTGCGGTGGGGCCCTACCATGAGCAGTTCTTC.

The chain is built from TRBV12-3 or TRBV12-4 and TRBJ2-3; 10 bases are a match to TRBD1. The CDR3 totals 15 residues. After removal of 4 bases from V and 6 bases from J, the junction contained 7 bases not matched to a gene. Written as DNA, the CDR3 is TGTGCCAGCAGTTCGAGGGGGACAGGGGCCGATACGCAGTATTTT. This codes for CASSSRGTGADTQYF.

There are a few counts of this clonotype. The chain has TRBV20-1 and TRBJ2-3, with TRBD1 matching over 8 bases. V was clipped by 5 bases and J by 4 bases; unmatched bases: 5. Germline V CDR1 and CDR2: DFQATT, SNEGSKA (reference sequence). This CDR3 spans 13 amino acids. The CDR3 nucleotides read TGCAGTGCTCACAGGACAGGGCCAGATACGCAGTATTTT. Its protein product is CSAHRTGPDTQYF.

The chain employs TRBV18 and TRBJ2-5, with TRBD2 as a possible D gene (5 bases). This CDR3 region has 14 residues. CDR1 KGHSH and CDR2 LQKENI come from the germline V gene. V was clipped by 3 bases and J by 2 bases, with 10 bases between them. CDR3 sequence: CASSPSGLQETQYF. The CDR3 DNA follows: TGTGCCAGCTCACCGTCCGGACTGCAAGAGACCCAGTACTTC.

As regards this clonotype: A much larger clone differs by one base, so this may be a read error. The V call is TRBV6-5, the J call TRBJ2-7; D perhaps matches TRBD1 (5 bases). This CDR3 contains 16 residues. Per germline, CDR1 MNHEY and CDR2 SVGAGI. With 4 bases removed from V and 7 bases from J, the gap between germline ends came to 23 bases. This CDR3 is CASSSSPGSSGNEQYF. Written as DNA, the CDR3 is TGTGCCAGCAGTTCCTCGCCGGGTTCCTCAGGGAATGAGCAGTACTTC.

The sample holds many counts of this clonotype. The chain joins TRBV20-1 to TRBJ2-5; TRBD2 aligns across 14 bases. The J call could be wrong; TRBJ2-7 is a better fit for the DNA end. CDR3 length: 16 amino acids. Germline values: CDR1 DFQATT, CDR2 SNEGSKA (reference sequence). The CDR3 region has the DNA TGCAGTGCTAGAGCCCCCTCCGGGACTAGCGGGAGCGAGCAGTACTTC. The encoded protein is CSARAPSGTSGSEQYF.

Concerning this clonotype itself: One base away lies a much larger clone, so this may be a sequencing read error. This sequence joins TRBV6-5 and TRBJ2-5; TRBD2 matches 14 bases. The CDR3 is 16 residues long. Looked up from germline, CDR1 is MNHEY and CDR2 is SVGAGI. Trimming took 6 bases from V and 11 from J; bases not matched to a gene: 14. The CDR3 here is CASRRLAGGPHNEQYF. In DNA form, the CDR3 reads TGTGCCAGCAGGCGACTAGCGGGGGGGCCCCACAATGAGCAGTACTTC.

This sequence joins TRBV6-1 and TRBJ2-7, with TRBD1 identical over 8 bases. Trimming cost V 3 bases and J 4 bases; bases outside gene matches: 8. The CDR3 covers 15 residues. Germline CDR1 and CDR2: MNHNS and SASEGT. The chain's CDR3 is CASSEGTGLRYEQYF. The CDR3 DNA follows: TGTGCCAGCAGTGAGGGGACAGGCCTCAGGTACGAGCAGTACTTC.

The CDR3, as DNA: TGTGCCAGCAGCGTAGAACCGGGGATGGGCACCGGGGAGCTGTTTTTT. Its protein is CASSVEPGMGTGELFF. The chain has TRBV9 and TRBJ2-2; possible D gene TRBD2, 5 bases. The germline gives CDR1 SGDLS, CDR2 YYNGEE. The germline V and J ends were trimmed by 0 bases and 4 bases, with 13 bases remaining between them. There are 16 residues in the CDR3.

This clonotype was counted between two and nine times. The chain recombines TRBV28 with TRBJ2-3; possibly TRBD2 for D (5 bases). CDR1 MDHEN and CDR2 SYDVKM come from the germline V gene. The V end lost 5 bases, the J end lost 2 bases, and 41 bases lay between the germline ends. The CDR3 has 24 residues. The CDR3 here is CASSLCRLILIDIRRLDDTDTQYF. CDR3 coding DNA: TGTGCCAGCAGTCTCTGCCGACTAATTCTTATCGACATTAGAAGGTTGGACGACACAGATACGCAGTATTTT.